This TCR beta chain appears in the sequencing data of a study of CD8 T cells in Susac syndrome. Reverse transcription of about 0.45 to 1 ug RNA used random hexamers. By means of immunoSEQ multiplex PCR, TCR beta CDR3 spanning 54 Vbeta and 13 Jbeta underwent amplification. TCRdb re-analysed the immunoSEQ multiplex PCR reads in MiXCR, keeping a single row per CDR3 protein. The sample consists of around 300,000 distinct CDR3 sequences, 85% of them appearing once. Per the germline V gene, CDR1 is KGHDR and CDR2 is SFDVKD. Trimming cost V 0 bases and J 5 bases, with 7 bases left between them. CDR3 length: 13 residues. This clonotype has just a few counts.

This sequence originates from a human donor with multiple sclerosis. Sequencing input: CD8+ T cells from PBMCs. The chain carries TRBV24-1 and TRBJ2-7; perhaps TRBD1 as D (5 bases). CDR3 in DNA: TGTGCCACCAGTGATTTGCAGGGCCACGAGCAGTACTTC. Its protein product is CATSDLQGHEQYF.